Each of the 20 T cell receptor beta chains below was sequenced from the same sample in a study of naive and memory T cell subsets. General observations from the study: A few larger clonotypes appeared in naive repertoires, especially CD8, possibly memory cells re-expressing CD45RA.

An equimolar mix of two oligonucleotides served as the beta constant-region primer for TRBC1 and TRBC2. The ligated cDNA underwent four PCR rounds using SP2 and nested alpha and beta constant-region primers. Each CDR3 protein gets one entry after TCRdb re-called the UMI-ligation and nested PCR reads with MiXCR. The data show over 110,000 distinct CDR3 sequences, under 25% seen once. These receptors have no known antigen. The sample taken for sequencing was naive CD8+ T cells from blood. These receptors came from a human donor in good health.

This clonotype was counted only a few times. The chain recombines TRBV4-1 with TRBJ2-1; 8 nucleotides line up with TRBD1. Trimming took 3 bases from V and 6 from J; bases not matched to a gene: 10. Germline V gene data show CDR1 as MGHRA and CDR2 as YSYEKL. The CDR3 covers 16 residues. DNA of the CDR3: TGCGCCAGCAGCCACACGGACAGGGCTGGGTTCAATGAGCAGTTCTTC. Protein sequence: CASSHTDRAGFNEQFF.

The V call is TRBV3-1, the J call TRBJ2-1, with TRBD2 matching 15 bases. Germline CDR1 reads LGHDT; CDR2 reads YNNKEL (reference sequence). J lost 6 bases, V lost 3 bases, and 3 bases had no gene match. The CDR3 has 16 amino acids. The CDR3, as DNA: TGTGCCAGCAGCCATGGACTAGCGGGAGGGATCAATGAGCAGTTCTTC. It translates to CASSHGLAGGINEQFF.

This clonotype was seen a single time. The V call is TRBV25-1, the J call TRBJ2-7, with TRBD1 matching 10 bases. The CDR3 is 14 residues long. V trimming: 3 bases; J trimming: 5 bases; junction bases outside the gene matches: 4. The germline V gene encodes CDR1 MGHDK and CDR2 SYGVNS. The CDR3 DNA reads as TGTGCCAGCAGTGAGGGACAGGGGATCGACGAGCAGTACTTC. This gives the protein CASSEGQGIDEQYF.

As regards this clonotype: One end of the junction varies from germline; a read error may be responsible. The chain links TRBV29-1 to TRBJ1-2; 8 nucleotides line up with TRBD1. Germline-derived CDR1 and CDR2 are SQVTM and ANQGSEA. CDR3 size: 14 residues. CDR3 bases: TGCAGCGTTGAAGACGGCCGGGACAGGTTTCAGGTCGCCTTC. Protein: CSVEDGRDRFQVAF.

This clonotype came up a few times. J is TRBJ2-3 and V is TRBV27; tentatively, D is TRBD1 or TRBD2 (5 bases each). The ends were cut back, 6 bases at V and 1 base at J, with 14 bases in the middle. The CDR3 is 15 amino acids. The germline V gene encodes CDR1 MNHEY and CDR2 SMNVEV (reference sequence). CDR3 coding DNA: TGTGCCAGCAGCAACTCGGGGCCTGGCACAGATACGCAGTATTTT. Translated: CASSNSGPGTDTQYF.

This clonotype was seen a few times. This chain connects TRBV27 to TRBJ2-7, with D possibly being TRBD2 (6 bases). Per the germline V gene, CDR1 is MNHEY and CDR2 is SMNVEV (reference sequence). V was pared by 3 bases and J by 3 bases, with 9 bases between. This CDR3 spans 13 amino acids. CDR3 protein: CASSFTEGYEQYF. In nucleotides, the CDR3 is TGTGCCAGCAGTTTTACGGAGGGCTACGAGCAGTACTTC.

This clonotype was counted many times. The rearrangement joins TRBV27 to TRBJ2-7, with 7 bases lining up with TRBD1. The V gene's germline CDR1 is MNHEY and CDR2 SMNVEV (reference sequence). CDR3 length: 15 residues. Trimming at V came to 2 bases and at J to 3 bases, leaving 7 bases not matched to a gene. For the CDR3, the DNA is TGTGCCAGCAGTTTAGTAAGGGACAGCCTCTACGAGCAGTACTTC. Its translation: CASSLVRDSLYEQYF.

This rearrangement joins TRBV9 to TRBJ1-6; D unclear. The CDR3 covers 16 residues. V was trimmed by 4 bases and J by 0 bases, leaving 11 bases between them. The germline V gene has CDR1 SGDLS and CDR2 YYNGEE. Written as DNA, the CDR3 is TGTGCCAGCAGCATCCGGGAAAGCTCCTATAATTCACCCCTCCACTTT. It translates to CASSIRESSYNSPLHF.

This chain uses TRBV27 with TRBJ1-5; possible D gene TRBD1, 5 bases. This CDR3 contains 14 residues. Germline-derived CDR1 and CDR2 are MNHEY and SMNVEV (reference sequence). V gave up 0 bases and J gave up 7 bases, with 10 bases separating them. CDR3 loop: CASSLSGAQQPQHF. DNA of the CDR3: TGTGCCAGCAGTTTATCAGGGGCCCAACAGCCCCAGCATTTT.

This clonotype occurred a few times. This chain joins TRBV7-2 and TRBJ2-7, with 8 bases matching TRBD2. The V gene's germline CDR1 is SGHTA and CDR2 FQGNSA. The CDR3 totals 14 residues. V trimming: 5 bases; J trimming: 3 bases; junction bases outside the gene matches: 6. The CDR3 DNA sequence: TGTGCCAGCAGCCCTTACAGCGGGGGCTACGAGCAGTACTTC. Amino acid sequence: CASSPYSGGYEQYF. Complete variable domain (other parts from reference TRBV7-2 and TRBJ2-7): GAGVSQSPSNKVTEKGKDVELRCDPISGHTALYWYRQSLGQGLEFLIYFQGNSAPDKSGLPSDRFSAERTGGSVSTLTIQRTQQEDSAVYLCASSPYSGGYEQYFGPGTRLTVT.

J is TRBJ1-1 and V is TRBV6-5; weak D call: TRBD1 (5 bases). CDR3 length: 13 residues. Germline assignment: CDR1 MNHEY and CDR2 SVGAGI. V was pared by 5 bases and J by 5 bases, with 12 bases between. Written as DNA, the CDR3 is TGTGCCAGCAGTCTCAGGGTGAGGACTGAAGCTTTCTTT. Amino acids: CASSLRVRTEAFF.

This clonotype was detected only a few times. V usage is TRBV3-1 and J usage is TRBJ2-3, with 7 nucleotides matching TRBD2. In germline, CDR1 is LGHDT, CDR2 YNNKEL (reference sequence). Trimming cost V 0 bases and J 3 bases; bases outside gene matches: 9. The CDR3 runs to 17 residues. The CDR3 sequence is CASSQDWGGGTTDTQYF. Here the CDR3 DNA reads TGTGCCAGCAGCCAAGATTGGGGGGGAGGAACGACAGATACGCAGTATTTT.

The rearrangement joins TRBV5-6 to TRBJ1-3; TRBD1 matches 7 bases. Trimming removed 0 bases from V and 4 bases from J; junction bases left unmatched: 1. The CDR3 sequence is 14 residues long. Germline assignment: CDR1 SGHDT and CDR2 YYEEEE. For the CDR3, the DNA is TGTGCCAGCAGCTTGGGGGACAGCGGAAACACCATATATTTT. Its translation is CASSLGDSGNTIYF.

This clonotype was seen a few times. CDR3 loop: CASSWGPTYEQYF. The CDR3 DNA is TGTGCCAGCAGCTGGGGGCCTACCTACGAGCAGTACTTC. The V gene is TRBV6-2 or TRBV6-3, the J gene TRBJ2-7, with TRBD1 as a possible D gene (6 bases). The CDR3 has 13 residues. Germline CDR1 MNHEY, CDR2 SVGEGT. V lost 6 bases to trimming and J lost 2 bases, with 11 bases between them.

This clonotype was counted only a few times. The chain has TRBV15 and TRBJ1-5; 9 nucleotides agree with TRBD1. After removal of 0 bases from V and 7 bases from J, the junction contained 19 bases not matched to a gene. The CDR3 sequence is 20 residues long. Germline V gene data show CDR1 as LNHNV and CDR2 as YYDKDF (reference sequence). This CDR3 reads CATSRDGFVGGQGIGQPQHF. The DNA of the CDR3 is TGTGCCACCAGCAGAGATGGGTTTGTTGGGGGACAGGGAATAGGACAGCCCCAGCATTTT.

This clonotype occurred a few times. The CDR3 DNA sequence: TGTGCCAGCAGCGCCGGATGGACAACAATAATCGGCTACACCTTC. Its protein product is CASSAGWTTIIGYTF. This rearrangement joins TRBV9 to TRBJ1-2; the D gene is possibly TRBD1 (5 bases). Germline CDR1 SGDLS, CDR2 YYNGEE. The CDR3 is 15 amino acids. V was shortened by 3 bases and J by 8 bases, with 20 bases between the two germline ends. Variable domain in full (rest from reference TRBV9 and TRBJ1-2): DSGVTQTPKHLITATGQRVTLRCSPRSGDLSVYWYQQSLDQGLQFLIQYYNGEERAKGNILERFSAQQFPDLHSELNLSSLELGDSALYFCASSAGWTTIIGYTFGSGTRLTVV.

This clonotype occurred a few times. The V call is TRBV30, the J call TRBJ1-6; 7 bases align to TRBD1. With V trimmed by 3 bases and J by 9 bases, 5 bases remained unmatched. Germline assignment: CDR1 GTSNPN and CDR2 SVGIG (reference sequence). The CDR3 runs 13 residues. The CDR3 is CAWSWDSPSPLHF. In DNA form, the CDR3 reads TGTGCCTGGAGCTGGGACAGTCCTTCACCCCTCCACTTT.

This rearrangement joins TRBV6-5 to TRBJ2-3; either TRBD1 or TRBD2 may fit D (6 bases each). CDR3 length equals 16 residues. Trimming removed 4 bases from V and 2 bases from J, with 16 bases in between. Germline CDR1 reads MNHEY; CDR2 reads SVGAGI. The CDR3 sequence: CASSSPGASHTDTQYF. CDR3 DNA: TGTGCCAGCAGTTCCCCGGGGGCTTCCCACACAGATACGCAGTATTTT.

This clonotype was counted only a few times. This chain joins TRBV9 and TRBJ2-3; TRBD2 aligns across 13 bases. J lost 0 bases, V lost 0 bases, and 4 bases had no gene match. The CDR3 totals 18 residues. The germline V gene has CDR1 SGDLS and CDR2 YYNGEE. The CDR3 nucleotides are TGTGCCAGCAGCGTAGCCGGACTAGCGGGAGCTAGCACAGATACGCAGTATTTT. Amino acids: CASSVAGLAGASTDTQYF.

This clonotype occurred once. This may arise from a read error, as a much more abundant clone is one base away. This sequence joins TRBV18 and TRBJ1-1; D not certain. The CDR3 is 11 residues long. The germline V gene encodes CDR1 KGHSH and CDR2 LQKENI. The CDR3 reads CANSPSTEAFF. CDR3 coding DNA: TGTGCCAACTCACCGTCCACTGAAGCTTTCTTT.